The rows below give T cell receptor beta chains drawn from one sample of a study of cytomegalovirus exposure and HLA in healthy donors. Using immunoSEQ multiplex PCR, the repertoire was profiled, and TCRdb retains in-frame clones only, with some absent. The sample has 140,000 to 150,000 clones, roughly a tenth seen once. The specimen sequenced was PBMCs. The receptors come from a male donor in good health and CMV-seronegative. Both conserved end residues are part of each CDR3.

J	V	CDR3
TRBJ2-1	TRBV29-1	CSVDLELEQFF
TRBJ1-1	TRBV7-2	CASSLVEGRNTEAFF
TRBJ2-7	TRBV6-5	CASSLVSGKSYEQYF
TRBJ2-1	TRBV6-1	CASKFAGSYNEQFF
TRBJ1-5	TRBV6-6	CASTQGGQPQHF
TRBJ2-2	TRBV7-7	CASSFRVTGELFF
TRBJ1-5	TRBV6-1	CASSEYLVSQPQHF
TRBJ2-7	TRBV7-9	CASSLVGVNYEQYF
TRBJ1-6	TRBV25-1	CASSPRTGVPSPLHF
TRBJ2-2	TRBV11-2	CASSFGGPRFGELFF